A single sample gave rise to the 25 T cell receptor beta chains below, sequenced in a study of T cells expressing NK-cell markers. Using the 5' RACE reads, TCRdb records one entry per CDR3 protein without DNA. With 250,000 or so distinct CDR3 sequences in the sample, the ten largest clones hold roughly 4.2%. Sample: blood T cells: a sorted CD56 or NKG2C T cell subset, CD4+ or CD8+ T cells, or bulk PBMC T cells (not recorded which). The receptors derive from a woman between 18 and 69 years old in good health.

The chain employs TRBV6-1 and TRBJ1-3; TCRdb proposes TRBD1, but this gene call is untestable without DNA. The V gene's germline CDR1 is MNHNS and CDR2 SASEGT. This CDR3 comprises 15 residues. The CDR3 loop reads CASSRQGANGNTIYF.

The CDR3 loop reads CASTHTRLGTGADTIYF. The chain employs TRBV11-2 and TRBJ1-3; TCRdb names TRBD1, which stays unverified in the absence of DNA. Germline V gives CDR1 SGHAT, CDR2 FQNNGV. The CDR3 runs to 17 residues. Full variable domain (missing parts from reference TRBV11-2 and TRBJ1-3): EAGVAQSPRYKIIEKRQSVAFWCNPISGHATLYWYQQILGQGPKLLIQFQNNGVVDDSQLPKDRFSAERLKGVDSTLKIQPAKLEDSAVYLCASTHTRLGTGADTIYFGEGSWLTVV.

The chain carries TRBV11-2 and TRBJ2-1; TCRdb proposes TRBD2, but this gene call is untestable without DNA. The CDR3 contains 11 residues. Germline V gene sequence: CDR1 SGHAT, CDR2 FQNNGV. CDR3 loop: CASNRRDEQFF.

This chain uses TRBV29-1 with TRBJ1-4. Germline V lookup: CDR1 SQVTM, CDR2 ANQGSEA. CDR3 length: 15 amino acids. Here the CDR3 reads CSARSQAGLSGKLFF.

This chain uses TRBV18 with TRBJ2-5; with no DNA, the TCRdb D assignment of TRBD1 cannot be verified. The CDR3 length is 13 residues. Per germline, CDR1 KGHSH and CDR2 LQKENI. The CDR3 sequence: CASSPGKGETQYF.

The CDR3 reads CAWSSGLGDDTQYF. The chain has TRBV30 and TRBJ2-3; TCRdb's D call, TRBD2, is unchecked because there is no DNA. This CDR3 spans 14 amino acids. Per the germline V gene, CDR1 is GTSNPN and CDR2 is SVGIG (reference sequence).

This sequence joins TRBV27 and TRBJ2-7. CDR3 length equals 14 residues. Germline CDR1 MNHEY, CDR2 SMNVEV (reference sequence). The CDR3 sequence: CASRFSGSSYEQYF.

The CDR3 is CASSQRAGCDTEAFF. The gene calls are TRBV3-1 and TRBJ1-1. The CDR3 has 15 amino acids. From germline, CDR1 is LGHDT and CDR2 YNNKEL (reference sequence).

The chain uses TRBV3-1 and TRBJ1-6; TCRdb outputs TRBD1, but without DNA this stays unchecked. The CDR3 spans 14 residues. Looked up from germline, CDR1 is LGHDT and CDR2 is YNNKEL (reference sequence). The CDR3 is CASSHGQAGSPLHF.

V and J are TRBV27 and TRBJ2-2; the TCRdb D gene call, TRBD1, has no DNA to confirm it. The CDR3 is made up of 13 amino acids. Germline V gives CDR1 MNHEY, CDR2 SMNVEV (reference sequence). The chain's CDR3 is CASSGQIAGELFF.

V gene TRBV14 combines with J gene TRBJ1-2; the D call of TRBD1 rests on TCRdb alone, since no DNA is present to check it. CDR3 length: 16 amino acids. CDR1 and CDR2 from the germline V gene are SGHDN and FVKESK. The CDR3 spells CASSTITGAFNYGYTF.

The chain recombines TRBV9 with TRBJ2-3. CDR3 length: 14 amino acids. Germline assignment: CDR1 SGDLS and CDR2 YYNGEE. The CDR3 reads CASSVVWGTDTQYF.

The rearrangement links TRBV10-3 to TRBJ1-6. From germline, CDR1 is ENHRY and CDR2 SYGVKD. The CDR3 loop spans 13 amino acids. The chain's CDR3 is CAISGQNNSPLHF.

The chain is built from TRBV23-1 and TRBJ2-7. TRBV23-1 is identified as an open reading frame with a role that is uncertain. The CDR3 sequence is 12 residues long. The CDR3 is CASSQSQWEQYF.

The CDR3: CSAHGTSGTQYF. This chain uses TRBV20-1 with TRBJ2-5; TCRdb designates TRBD2, a call that cannot be tested without DNA. The germline V gene encodes CDR1 DFQATT and CDR2 SNEGSKA (reference sequence). This CDR3 contains 12 residues.

The CDR3 region is CASSLGDGQSQYGYTF. The rearrangement uses TRBV5-1 and TRBJ1-2; TCRdb's assignment of TRBD1 cannot be checked, as there is no DNA. This CDR3 contains 16 residues. CDR1 and CDR2 (germline): SGHRS, YFSETQ.

The V call is TRBV20-1, the J call TRBJ2-3; lacking DNA, the TRBD2 call made by TCRdb goes unchecked. This CDR3 has 15 amino acids. Germline V gene sequence: CDR1 DFQATT, CDR2 SNEGSKA (reference sequence). CDR3 in amino acids: CSARAGGRGTDTQYF.

The chain joins TRBV20-1 to TRBJ2-7; TCRdb returns TRBD2, unconfirmable since there is no DNA. The CDR3 length is 19 residues. The germline V gene encodes CDR1 DFQATT and CDR2 SNEGSKA (reference sequence). The CDR3 loop reads CSARASPGLAGFGFYEQYF.

The CDR3 reads CSARGLTASSYNEQFF. The chain is built from TRBV20-1 and TRBJ2-1. The CDR3 loop spans 16 amino acids. Looked up from germline, CDR1 is DFQATT and CDR2 is SNEGSKA (reference sequence).

The rearrangement uses TRBV5-5 and TRBJ1-5. The CDR3 totals 16 residues. Germline loops: CDR1 SGHKS, CDR2 YYEKEE (reference sequence). The CDR3: CASSLGTEPGGQPQHF.

The CDR3 loop reads CASRREGLGDTQYF. The chain combines TRBV6-2 or TRBV6-3 with TRBJ2-3; TCRdb names TRBD2, which stays unverified in the absence of DNA. The CDR3 sequence is 14 residues long. Per the germline V gene, CDR1 is MNHEY and CDR2 is SVGEGT.

CDR3 loop: CSAQQGGKGGELFF. This chain links TRBV20-1 with TRBJ2-2; the TCRdb D gene call, TRBD1, has no DNA to confirm it. The length of the CDR3 is 14 residues. The germline CDR1 and CDR2 sequences are DFQATT and SNEGSKA (reference sequence).

V gene TRBV20-1 combines with J gene TRBJ2-1; TCRdb calls TRBD2, which cannot be checked without DNA. Germline CDR1 reads DFQATT; CDR2 reads SNEGSKA (reference sequence). This CDR3 spans 15 amino acids. Here the CDR3 reads CSARDRAGVMYEQFF.

The V gene is TRBV5-5, the J gene TRBJ2-1; TCRdb lists TRBD1, though no DNA is available to test this call. CDR3 size: 16 residues. Germline CDR1 reads SGHKS; CDR2 reads YYEKEE (reference sequence). This chain's CDR3 is CASSLGDPVSYNEQFF.

The rearrangement joins TRBV11-2 to TRBJ2-5. Germline-derived CDR1 and CDR2 are SGHAT and FQNNGV. The CDR3 runs to 12 residues. CDR3 loop: CASTHLRETQYF.